The 6 T cell receptor beta chains below were found in one sample sequenced in a study of technical replicates of blood from a few donors. Clones were sequenced by immunoSEQ multiplex PCR, and TCRdb holds only the in-frame ones, with some missing. The sample records nearly 80,000 clones, around 96% being singletons. Input material: T cells isolated from PBMCs. The receptors were gathered from a human donor in good health.

V gene TRBV13 combines with J gene TRBJ2-5, with no clear D. This CDR3 spans 14 amino acids. V lost 3 bases, J lost 1 base, and 9 bases lay in between. Germline V CDR1 and CDR2: PRHDT, FYEKMQ (reference sequence). This CDR3 reads CASSFLTTQETQYF. The DNA of the CDR3 is TGTGCCAGCAGCTTCTTAACAACCCAAGAGACCCAGTACTTC.

The chain uses TRBV7-9 and TRBJ1-4; unclear D gene. Trimming removed 1 base from V and 7 bases from J, with 25 bases in between. The CDR3 runs 19 residues. Germline V gene data show CDR1 as SEHNR and CDR2 as FQNEAQ (reference sequence). The CDR3 is CASSLDIWAHRLTLEKLFF. In DNA, the CDR3 is TGTGCCAGCAGCTTAGATATCTGGGCCCATCGTCTCACACTTGAAAAACTGTTTTTT.

The chain uses TRBV4-3 and TRBJ1-2, with D perhaps matching TRBD1 (5 bases). In germline, CDR1 is LGHNA, CDR2 YSLEER. The V and J ends lost 2 bases and 8 bases respectively, with 21 bases between them. CDR3 size: 16 residues. CDR3 sequence reads: CASSQSPEGSLRGYTF. The CDR3 nucleotides are TGCGCCAGCAGCCAAAGCCCGGAGGGGTCGTTGCGGGGCTACACCTTC.

The V call is TRBV6-1, the J call TRBJ2-7, with a tentative D call TRBD2 (5 bases). CDR1 is MNHNS and CDR2 is SASEGT in the germline V gene. V lost 3 bases and J 1 base, leaving 7 bases between the germline ends. The CDR3 loop spans 13 amino acids. The CDR3 protein is CASSDGGSYEQYF. Here the CDR3 DNA reads TGTGCCAGCAGTGATGGCGGGTCCTACGAGCAGTACTTC.

J is TRBJ2-1 and V is TRBV19; 7 bases agree with TRBD1. J gave up 7 bases and V 5 bases, and 8 bases lay outside the gene matches. The germline V gene has CDR1 LNHDA and CDR2 SQIVND (reference sequence). The CDR3 consists of 14 residues. The CDR3 loop is CASSPTGPSNEQFF. In DNA form, the CDR3 reads TGTGCCAGTAGTCCGACAGGGCCAAGTAATGAGCAGTTCTTC.

The chain is built from TRBV19 and TRBJ1-1, with D tentatively TRBD1 (5 bases). Germline CDR1 LNHDA, CDR2 SQIVND (reference sequence). Trimming stripped 6 bases from V and 3 bases from J, with 11 bases between. CDR3 length: 13 amino acids. CDR3 region: CASSPRGDTEAFF. DNA for the CDR3: TGTGCCAGTAGCCCGCGGGGGGACACTGAAGCTTTCTTT.